A single sample gave rise to the 18 T cell receptor beta chains below, sequenced in a study of shared clonotypes between healthy human individuals. Naive-designated CD8 cells lacked CD45RO, were positively enriched for CCR7, and omitted terminally differentiated effector memory CD45RA+ cells. Clones were read by immunoSEQ multiplex PCR, and TCRdb kept only the in-frame ones, dropping some. The profile shows over 2 million clones, about 95% of them singletons. The source material was naive CD8+ T cells sorted from blood. The origin of the receptors is a man between 18 and 35 years old in good health.

This clone was observed once. Other nucleotide sequences from this sample produce the same CDR3. The V and J genes are TRBV5-4 and TRBJ1-6; the D gene is possibly TRBD1 (5 bases). The V gene lost 1 base and the J gene lost 9 bases, with 11 bases spanning the gap. The CDR3 length is 14 residues. Per the germline V gene, CDR1 is SGHNT and CDR2 is YYREEE (reference sequence). The CDR3 here is CASSLSGGSSPLHF. As DNA, the CDR3 is TGTGCCAGCAGCTTGTCCGGGGGAAGTTCACCCCTCCACTTT.

For this clone: At the DNA level, this CDR3 is encoded by other sequences in the same sample as well. The chain uses TRBV11-2 and TRBJ2-7, with D possibly being TRBD2 (6 bases). From germline, CDR1 is SGHAT and CDR2 FQNNGV. CDR3 length: 14 amino acids. Trimming stripped 1 base from V and 1 base from J, with 8 bases between. CDR3 in amino acids: CASSLAGASYEQYF. CDR3 in DNA: TGTGCCAGCAGCTTAGCGGGAGCTTCCTACGAGCAGTACTTC. Full variable domain (rest looked up from reference TRBV11-2 and TRBJ2-7): EAGVAQSPRYKIIEKRQSVAFWCNPISGHATLYWYQQILGQGPKLLIQFQNNGVVDDSQLPKDRFSAERLKGVDSTLKIQPAKLEDSAVYLCASSLAGASYEQYFGPGTRLTVT.

The sample holds a few counts of this clone. Different DNA sequences within this sample yield the same CDR3. The chain carries TRBV6-5 and TRBJ2-5, with 11 bases that match TRBD2. Looked up from germline, CDR1 is MNHEY and CDR2 is SVGAGI. Germline trimming cut 5 bases from V and 2 bases from J; bases unmatched to any gene: 4. The CDR3 consists of 15 residues. The CDR3 loop is CASSPLAGGQETQYF. In DNA, the CDR3 is TGTGCCAGCAGTCCCTTAGCGGGGGGGCAAGAGACCCAGTACTTC.

This chain joins TRBV7-9 and TRBJ1-4; TRBD1 matches at 10 bases. Germline CDR1 and CDR2: SEHNR and FQNEAQ (reference sequence). V shed 5 bases, J shed 0 bases, and the junction held 6 bases outside the gene matches. This CDR3 is 17 amino acids long. The CDR3 loop reads CASSRDRGPATNEKLFF. The CDR3 DNA follows: TGTGCCAGCAGCCGTGACAGGGGGCCTGCAACTAATGAAAAACTGTTTTTT.

Regarding this clone: The sample carries other DNA sequences with the same CDR3. The chain uses TRBV10-3 and TRBJ2-2; D gene unclear. This CDR3 has 13 amino acids. Trimming removed 0 bases from V and 5 bases from J, with 4 bases in between. CDR1 is ENHRY and CDR2 is SYGVKD in the germline V gene. The CDR3 region is CAISESGTGELFF. The CDR3 region has the DNA TGTGCCATCAGTGAGTCTGGGACCGGGGAGCTGTTTTTT.

The genes are TRBV6-1 and TRBJ2-7, with D uncertain. This CDR3 is 13 amino acids long. Germline V gene data show CDR1 as MNHNS and CDR2 as SASEGT. V lost 0 bases, J lost 4 bases, and 7 bases lay in between. The CDR3 here is CASSEAGFYEQYF. The CDR3 bases are TGTGCCAGCAGTGAAGCGGGATTTTACGAGCAGTACTTC.

This chain connects TRBV4-3 to TRBJ2-5; 10 bases line up with TRBD1. J lost 5 bases, V lost 1 base, and 7 bases had no gene match. CDR1 and CDR2 (germline): LGHNA, YSLEER. This CDR3 spans 16 amino acids. CDR3: CASSQGVLGQGETQYF. CDR3 DNA: TGCGCCAGCAGCCAAGGTGTTTTGGGACAGGGGGAGACCCAGTACTTC.

The V gene is TRBV6-5, the J gene TRBJ1-4, with a weak D call TRBD1 (6 bases). This CDR3 is 15 amino acids long. Trimming removed 6 bases at V and 8 bases at J, with 19 bases between. CDR1 is MNHEY and CDR2 is SVGAGI in the germline V gene. For the CDR3, the DNA is TGTGCCAGCAGCCCGGGGGGCTCCCCTACGGAAAAACTGTTTTTT. This sequence encodes CASSPGGSPTEKLFF.

V and J are TRBV9 and TRBJ1-1; 7 bases fit TRBD1. CDR3 length equals 17 residues. J lost 1 base, V lost 3 bases, and 12 bases had no gene match. The germline V gene encodes CDR1 SGDLS and CDR2 YYNGEE. Written as DNA, the CDR3 is TGTGCCAGCAGCGCCGAACCGGGACAGCGGGGGAACACTGAAGCTTTCTTT. Protein: CASSAEPGQRGNTEAFF.

Concerning this clone itself: The sample contains more than one DNA sequence encoding this CDR3. The V gene is TRBV6-5, the J gene TRBJ2-7, with D possibly being TRBD2 (6 bases). In germline, CDR1 is MNHEY, CDR2 SVGAGI. V was trimmed by 5 bases and J by 5 bases, leaving 10 bases between them. The CDR3 runs to 12 residues. Here the CDR3 reads CASSQGGDEQYF. The CDR3 bases are TGTGCCAGCAGTCAAGGAGGGGACGAGCAGTACTTC.

A remark on this clone: This CDR3 is also generated by other DNA sequences in the sample. The chain combines TRBV9 with TRBJ2-1; either TRBD1 or TRBD2 may supply D (6 bases each). V lost 3 bases, J lost 6 bases, and 10 bases lay in between. Germline V CDR1 and CDR2: SGDLS, YYNGEE. The CDR3 contains 13 residues. CDR3 DNA: TGTGCCAGCAGCGCCGGGGGCCGCAATGAGCAGTTCTTC. Its translation: CASSAGGRNEQFF.

The chain is built from TRBV10-2 and TRBJ2-2; D remains unclear. V was cut by 10 bases and J by 7 bases, with 7 bases left in between. This CDR3 region has 10 residues. The germline V gene encodes CDR1 WSHSY and CDR2 SAAADI. CDR3 amino acids: CATYSGELFF. DNA of the CDR3: TGCGCCACCTACAGCGGGGAGCTGTTTTTT.

The chain uses TRBV30 and TRBJ1-1; 12 bases map to TRBD1. V lost 3 bases and J lost 5; bases outside the gene matches: 10. The CDR3 is 16 amino acids. Germline CDR1 GTSNPN, CDR2 SVGIG (reference sequence). The CDR3 here is CAWRGFGTGGKTEAFF. CDR3 coding DNA: TGTGCCTGGAGGGGATTCGGGACAGGGGGCAAAACTGAAGCTTTCTTT.

The chain recombines TRBV27 with TRBJ2-7; unclear D gene. The CDR3 contains 18 residues. V was cut by 2 bases and J by 3 bases, with 23 bases left in between. Per the germline V gene, CDR1 is MNHEY and CDR2 is SMNVEV (reference sequence). CDR3 nucleotide sequence: TGTGCCAGCAGTTTAATTCCTCCTAAATATTCGTCCCTCTACGAGCAGTACTTC. Its translation is CASSLIPPKYSSLYEQYF.

V gene TRBV5-4 combines with J gene TRBJ1-2; 9 nucleotides match TRBD1. CDR3 length: 13 amino acids. CDR1 and CDR2 (germline): SGHNT, YYREEE (reference sequence). The V segment lost 4 bases and the J segment 6 bases; nucleotides outside the gene matches: 4. The chain's CDR3 is CASSVDRGHGYTF. The CDR3 DNA reads TGTGCCAGCAGCGTGGACAGGGGCCATGGCTACACCTTC.

The chain combines TRBV10-3 with TRBJ2-5; unclear D gene. TRBJ2-7 explains the end of the DNA better; the J call may be wrong. Germline V gene data show CDR1 as ENHRY and CDR2 as SYGVKD. This CDR3 contains 15 residues. CDR3 sequence (DNA): TGTGCCATCAGGACCTCGGAGACGAGATCCTACGAGCAGTACTTC. Its protein is CAIRTSETRSYEQYF.

This rearrangement joins TRBV7-9 to TRBJ2-5; 7 bases are a match to TRBD2. The CDR3 has 15 residues. The germline CDR1 and CDR2 sequences are SEHNR and FQNEAQ (reference sequence). Trimming removed 4 bases from V and 7 bases from J; junction bases left unmatched: 12. CDR3 coding DNA: TGTGCCAGCAGCTCCCCACTAGCGCCAGCGGGGACCCAGTACTTC. The encoded protein is CASSSPLAPAGTQYF.

The V gene is TRBV30, the J gene TRBJ1-6, with a tentative D call TRBD1 (6 bases). From germline, CDR1 is GTSNPN and CDR2 SVGIG (reference sequence). This CDR3 has 14 amino acids. Trimming pared 0 bases from V and 6 bases from J, leaving 9 bases between. The DNA of the CDR3 is TGTGCCTGGAGTGTACAACAGGGTAATTCACCCCTCCACTTT. It specifies CAWSVQQGNSPLHF.